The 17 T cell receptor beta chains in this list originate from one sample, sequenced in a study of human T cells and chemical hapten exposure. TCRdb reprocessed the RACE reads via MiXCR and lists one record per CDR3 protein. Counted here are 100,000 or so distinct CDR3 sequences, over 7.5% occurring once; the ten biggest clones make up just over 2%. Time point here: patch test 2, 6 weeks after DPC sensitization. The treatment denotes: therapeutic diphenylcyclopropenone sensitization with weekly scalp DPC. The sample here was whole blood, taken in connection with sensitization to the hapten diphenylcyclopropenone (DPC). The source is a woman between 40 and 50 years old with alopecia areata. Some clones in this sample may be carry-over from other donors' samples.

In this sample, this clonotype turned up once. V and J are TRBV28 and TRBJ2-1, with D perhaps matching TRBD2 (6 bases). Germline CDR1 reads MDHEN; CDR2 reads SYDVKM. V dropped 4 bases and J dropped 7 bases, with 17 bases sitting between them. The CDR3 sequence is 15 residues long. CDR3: CASSWPMTSGNEQFF. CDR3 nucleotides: TGTGCCAGCAGTTGGCCGATGACTAGTGGTAATGAGCAGTTCTTC.

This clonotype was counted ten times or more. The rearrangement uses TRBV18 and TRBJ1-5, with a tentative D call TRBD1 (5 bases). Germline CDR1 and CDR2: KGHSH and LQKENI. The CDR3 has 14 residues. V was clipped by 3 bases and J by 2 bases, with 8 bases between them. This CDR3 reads CASSPGPGNQPQHF. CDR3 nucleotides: TGTGCCAGCTCACCGGGACCCGGCAATCAGCCCCAGCATTTT. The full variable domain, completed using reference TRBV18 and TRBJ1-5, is NAGVMQNPRHLVRRRGQEARLRCSPMKGHSHVYWYRQLPEEGLKFMVYLQKENIIDESGMPKERFSAEFPKEGPSILRIQQVVRGDSAAYFCASSPGPGNQPQHFGDGTRLSIL.

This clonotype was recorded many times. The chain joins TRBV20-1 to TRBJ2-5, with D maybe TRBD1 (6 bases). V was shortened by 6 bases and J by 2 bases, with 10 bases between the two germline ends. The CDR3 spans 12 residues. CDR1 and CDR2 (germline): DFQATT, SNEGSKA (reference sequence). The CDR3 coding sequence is TGCAGTGCCCTGAGGGGGCAAGAGACCCAGTACTTC. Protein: CSALRGQETQYF.

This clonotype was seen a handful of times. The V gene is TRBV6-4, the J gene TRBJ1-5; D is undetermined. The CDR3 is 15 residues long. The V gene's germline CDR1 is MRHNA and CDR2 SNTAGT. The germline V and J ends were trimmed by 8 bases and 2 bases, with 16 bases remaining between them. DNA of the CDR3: TGTGCCAGCGACGATAGTAACTCGCGCAATCAGCCCCAGCATTTT. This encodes CASDDSNSRNQPQHF.

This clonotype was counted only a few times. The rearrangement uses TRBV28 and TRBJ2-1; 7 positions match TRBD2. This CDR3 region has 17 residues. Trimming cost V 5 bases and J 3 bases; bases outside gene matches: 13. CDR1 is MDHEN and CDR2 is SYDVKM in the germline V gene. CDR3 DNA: TGTGCCAGCAGTCCCTCCATGGGAAGCGGGAACTACAATGAGCAGTTCTTC. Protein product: CASSPSMGSGNYNEQFF. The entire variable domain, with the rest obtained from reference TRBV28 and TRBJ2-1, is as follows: DVKVTQSSRYLVKRTGEKVFLECVQDMDHENMFWYRQDPGLGLRLIYFSYDVKMKEKGDIPEGYSVSREKKERFSLILESASTNQTSMYLCASSPSMGSGNYNEQFFGPGTRLTVL.

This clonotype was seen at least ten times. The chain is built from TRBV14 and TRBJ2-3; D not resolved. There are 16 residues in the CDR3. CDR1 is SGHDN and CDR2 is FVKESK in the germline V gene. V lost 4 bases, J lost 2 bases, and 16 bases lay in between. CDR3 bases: TGTGCCAGCAGCCGGAAGGTTCTACTCCCCACAGATACGCAGTATTTT. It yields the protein CASSRKVLLPTDTQYF.

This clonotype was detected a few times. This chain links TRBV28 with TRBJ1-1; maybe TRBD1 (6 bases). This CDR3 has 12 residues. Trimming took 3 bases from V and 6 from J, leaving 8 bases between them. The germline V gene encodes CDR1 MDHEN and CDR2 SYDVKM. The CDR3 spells CASSFAGAEAFF. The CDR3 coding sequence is TGTGCCAGCAGTTTCGCAGGGGCTGAAGCTTTCTTT.

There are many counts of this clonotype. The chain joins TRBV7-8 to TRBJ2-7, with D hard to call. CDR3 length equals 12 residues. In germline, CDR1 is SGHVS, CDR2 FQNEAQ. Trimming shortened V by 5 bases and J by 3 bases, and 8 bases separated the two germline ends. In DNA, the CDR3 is TGTGCCAGCAGCGTATTGAACTACGAGCAGTACTTC. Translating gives CASSVLNYEQYF.

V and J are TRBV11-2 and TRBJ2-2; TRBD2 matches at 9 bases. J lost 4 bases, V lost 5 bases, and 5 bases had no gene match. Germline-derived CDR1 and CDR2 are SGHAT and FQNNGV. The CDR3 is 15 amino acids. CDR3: CASSLGLAPTGELFF. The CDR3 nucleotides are TGTGCCAGCAGCCTGGGACTAGCCCCCACCGGGGAGCTGTTTTTT.

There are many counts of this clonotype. Written as DNA, the CDR3 is TGTGCCAGCCGAAAGTTCGGAGGCGCCTACGAGCAGTACTTC. Translated: CASRKFGGAYEQYF. V usage is TRBV27 and J usage is TRBJ2-7; maybe TRBD2 (5 bases). The CDR3 contains 14 residues. The V gene's germline CDR1 is MNHEY and CDR2 SMNVEV (reference sequence). Between the trimmed V and J ends, which lost 8 bases and 2 bases, there was a span of 16 bases.

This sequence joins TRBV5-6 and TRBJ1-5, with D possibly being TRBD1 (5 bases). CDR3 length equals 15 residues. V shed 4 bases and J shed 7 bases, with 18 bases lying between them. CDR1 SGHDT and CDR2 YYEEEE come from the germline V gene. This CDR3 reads CASSQNQGSRQPQHF. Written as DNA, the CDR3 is TGTGCCAGCAGCCAAAACCAGGGAAGTAGGCAGCCCCAGCATTTT.

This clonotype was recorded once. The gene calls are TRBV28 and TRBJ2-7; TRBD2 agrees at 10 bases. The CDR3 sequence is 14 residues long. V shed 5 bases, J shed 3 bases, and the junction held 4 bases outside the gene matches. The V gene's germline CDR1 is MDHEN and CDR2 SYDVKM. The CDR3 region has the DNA TGTGCCAGCAGTATAGCGGGAGGAATCTACGAGCAGTACTTC. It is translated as CASSIAGGIYEQYF.

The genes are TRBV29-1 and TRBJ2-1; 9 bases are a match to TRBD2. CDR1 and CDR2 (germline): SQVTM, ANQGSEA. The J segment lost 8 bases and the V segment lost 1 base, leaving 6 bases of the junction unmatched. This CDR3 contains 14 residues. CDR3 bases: TGCAGCGTTGAAGTGCGGGAGGGGTACGATGAGCAGTTCTTC. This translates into CSVEVREGYDEQFF.

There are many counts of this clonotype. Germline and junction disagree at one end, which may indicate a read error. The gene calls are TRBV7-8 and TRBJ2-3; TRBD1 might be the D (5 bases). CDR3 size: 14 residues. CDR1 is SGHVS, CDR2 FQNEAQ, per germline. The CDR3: CASTLGVGADTQYF. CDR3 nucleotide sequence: TGTGCCAGCACCTTAGGGGTTGGAGCAGATACGCAGTATTTT.

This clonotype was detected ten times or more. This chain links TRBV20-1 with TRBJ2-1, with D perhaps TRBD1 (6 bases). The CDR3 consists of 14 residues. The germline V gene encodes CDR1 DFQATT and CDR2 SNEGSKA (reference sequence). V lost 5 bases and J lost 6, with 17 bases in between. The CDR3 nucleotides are TGCAGTGCTCGAGGGGGTGCTAGCAGCAATGAGCAGTTCTTC. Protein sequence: CSARGGASSNEQFF.

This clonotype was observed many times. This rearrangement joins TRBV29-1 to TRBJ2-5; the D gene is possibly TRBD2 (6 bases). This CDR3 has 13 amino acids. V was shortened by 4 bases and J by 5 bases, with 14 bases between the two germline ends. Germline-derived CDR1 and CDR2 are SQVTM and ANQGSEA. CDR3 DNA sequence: TGCAGCGTTGGACGGGAGACTCGGGAGACCCAGTACTTC. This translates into CSVGRETRETQYF.

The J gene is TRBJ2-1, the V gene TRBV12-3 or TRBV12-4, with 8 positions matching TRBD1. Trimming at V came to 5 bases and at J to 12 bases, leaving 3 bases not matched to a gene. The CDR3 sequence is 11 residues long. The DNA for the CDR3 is TGTGCCAGCAGTCCCGGACAGGGGCAGTTCTTC. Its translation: CASSPGQGQFF.